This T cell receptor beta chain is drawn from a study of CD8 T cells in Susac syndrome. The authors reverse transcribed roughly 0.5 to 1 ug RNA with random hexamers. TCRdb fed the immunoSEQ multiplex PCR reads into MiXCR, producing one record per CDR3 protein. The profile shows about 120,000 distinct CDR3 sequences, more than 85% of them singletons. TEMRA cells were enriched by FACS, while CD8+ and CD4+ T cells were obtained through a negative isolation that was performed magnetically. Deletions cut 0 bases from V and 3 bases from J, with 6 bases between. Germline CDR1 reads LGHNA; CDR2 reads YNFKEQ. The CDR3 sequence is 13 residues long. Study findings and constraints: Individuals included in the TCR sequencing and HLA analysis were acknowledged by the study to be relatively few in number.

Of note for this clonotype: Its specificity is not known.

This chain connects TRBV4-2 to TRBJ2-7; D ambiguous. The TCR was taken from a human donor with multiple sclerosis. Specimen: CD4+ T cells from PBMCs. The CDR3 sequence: CASSQELDYEQYF. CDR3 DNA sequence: TGTGCCAGCAGCCAAGAATTAGACTACGAGCAGTACTTC.